Sequencing of this T cell receptor (beta chain) was carried out in a study of blood T cell repertoires in COVID-19 (dated by TCRdb to 2018 to 2020). Looking at the study overall: Collaborator samples came from the United States, Italy and Spain and covered acute and convalescent phases of COVID-19. HLA class I and class II types, where available, came from metadata supplied by the sample provider rather than from assay-based typing. The samples were drawn from two sources: the first 160 participants of the ongoing ImmuneRACE study, and some 1,300 subjects contributed by 6 global collaborators. Sample metadata almost always included a de-identified subject ID, COVID-19 status, age in years and sex. The material from the prospective study consisted of cDNA or gDNA derived from T cells, B-cell-depleted T cells, or PBMCs. A freely available public database, intended as a resource for researchers studying the immune response to SARS-CoV-2, is where the repertoires were released. Deeply sampled blood TCRbeta repertoires from subjects exposed to, actively infected with, or recovered from COVID-19 were included in the dataset.

The CDR3 has 14 amino acids, counting the end cysteine and phenylalanine. Solely the CDR3 DNA is kept, with 42 bases framed from the first base. The CDR1 and CDR2 encoded by the germline V gene are MGHDK and SYGVNS. Cut back by 3 bases and 1 base, the V and J ends lie 6 bases apart. Broader findings and caveats from the paper: Clinical and demographic metadata were provided uncurated, with the amount varying by source and participant.

Participants in the prospective study were enrolled through a virtual design, were aged roughly 18 to 100 years, and lived in 20 to 30 United States geographic areas. To assign participants to cohorts, the prospective study relied on clinical history that participants themselves reported in a screening survey and a study questionnaire. Exposed participants were defined as having been in contact with someone with a PCR-confirmed or clinician-diagnosed COVID-19 case within 2 weeks of study entry. Each participant in the prospective study had whole blood, serum and a nasopharyngeal or oropharyngeal swab collected by mobile phlebotomists. Over an approximately two-month period, participants in the prospective study had the option of providing additional blood draws and questionnaires. Prospective study blood samples were shipped either frozen or at room temperature before DNA extraction. TCRbeta CDR3 regions were amplified from genomic DNA using the immunoSEQ Assay, a bias-controlled multiplex PCR. Per the original workflow: Nucleated cell counts per sample were estimated from amplification of reference gene primers within the assay. To quantify the absolute abundance of each unique TCRbeta CDR3 rearrangement, sequence reads were collapsed and filtered. For each sample, productive Simpson clonality was calculated by taking the square root of Simpson's diversity index across productive rearrangements. TCRdb took this table from immuneACCESS and kept in-frame rearrangements with V and J called. Such tables lack part of the clones; where checked against another copy, unresolved V genes explain under half of the gap, and the rest is unexplained. V, J and clone size derive from that table, while D and trimming were established from the DNA sequence. Counted in this sample were around 270,000 clones; over 70% of them appeared once. About 2.9% of the sample goes to the ten largest clones.

With respect to this clone: The clone's antigen remains unknown. Nothing much larger sits one base from this clone, and base qualities are not available.

The TCR was taken from a woman between 35 and 50 years old who had been exposed to COVID-19. The sequence links TRBV25-1 to TRBJ2-2; the D gene assignment is ambiguous. Sequencing was done on a sample of PBMCs or T cells enriched from blood (not recorded which). The CDR3 protein sequence reads: CASSDPKNTGELFF. The base sequence is TGTGCCAGCAGTGACCCCAAGAACACCGGGGAGCTGTTTTTT. Supplemented by the reference TRBV25-1 and TRBJ2-2 proteins around the CDR3, the complete variable domain is EADIYQTPRYLVIGTGKKITLECSQTMGHDKMYWYQQDPGMELHLIHYSYGVNSTEKGDLSSESTVSRIRTEHFPLTLESARPSHTSQYLCASSDPKNTGELFFGEGSRLTVL.